Below, 20 T cell receptor beta chains from the same sample are listed, as sequenced in a study of tumor-infiltrating lymphocytes in oesophageal squamous cell carcinoma. TCRdb used MiXCR to reprocess the PCR reads, holding one entry per CDR3 protein. The repertoire holds about 22,000 distinct CDR3 sequences, with around 34% as singletons. The sample taken for sequencing was esophageal tumor tissue. All receptors come from a female donor with esophageal squamous cell carcinoma.

This clonotype turned up a few times. The gene calls are TRBV18 and TRBJ2-1; no clear D. The DNA end is a closer match to TRBJ2-7, so the J assignment may be wrong. CDR1 is KGHSH, CDR2 LQKENI, per germline. This CDR3 is 13 amino acids long. CDR3 sequence: CASSPDVTYEQYF. CDR3 in DNA: TGTGCCAGCTCACCCGACGTAACCTACGAGCAGTACTTC.

This clonotype was seen a single time. The V gene is TRBV6-8, the J gene TRBJ2-3; 9 bases map to TRBD1. Germline CDR1 MNHGY, CDR2 SAAAGT. J was trimmed by 2 bases and V by 2 bases; bases with no gene match: 11. This CDR3 region has 18 residues. The CDR3 region is CASSYRTGDGIHTDTQYF. Here the CDR3 DNA reads TGTGCCAGCAGTTACAGGACAGGGGATGGGATCCACACAGATACGCAGTATTTT.

This clonotype was observed many times. The V call is TRBV19, the J call TRBJ1-2; no clear D. Germline V gives CDR1 LNHDA, CDR2 SQIVND (reference sequence). V lost 0 bases to trimming and J lost 4 bases, with 12 bases between them. CDR3 length: 15 residues. The CDR3 region is CASSIDPADPYGYTF. In DNA form, the CDR3 reads TGTGCCAGTAGTATAGATCCCGCAGACCCCTATGGCTACACCTTC.

The count of this clonotype is one. The V gene is TRBV15, the J gene TRBJ1-4; a weak D match, TRBD1 (6 bases). The V end was cut by 3 bases, the J end by 8 bases, with 13 bases between. This CDR3 comprises 14 residues. Germline-derived CDR1 and CDR2 are LNHNV and YYDKDF (reference sequence). The CDR3 region is CATSRVSGAEKLFF. The CDR3 DNA reads as TGTGCCACCAGCAGGGTTTCAGGGGCCGAAAAACTGTTTTTT.

This clonotype was recorded only once. This sequence joins TRBV7-9 and TRBJ2-3; TRBD1 matches 9 bases. The DNA end lines up better with TRBJ2-1; the J call may be wrong. The CDR3 covers 21 residues. Germline CDR1 is SEHNR and CDR2 is FQNEAQ (reference sequence). The CDR3 nucleotides are TGTGCCAGCAGCGGAGAACGGGACAGGGTCTCTGGGGCCAACAGGAACAATGAGCAGTTCTTC. This translates into CASSGERDRVSGANRNNEQFF.

By sample fraction, this clonotype is medium-sized. V usage is TRBV7-2 and J usage is TRBJ2-7; no clear D gene. The CDR3 runs to 12 residues. Trimming shortened V by 3 bases and J by 3 bases, and 6 bases separated the two germline ends. The germline V gene encodes CDR1 SGHTA and CDR2 FQGNSA. The CDR3 here is CASSFSIYEQYF. As DNA, the CDR3 is TGTGCCAGCAGCTTTTCGATCTACGAGCAGTACTTC. Using reference TRBV7-2 and TRBJ2-7 for the parts outside the CDR3, the full variable domain is GAGVSQSPSNKVTEKGKDVELRCDPISGHTALYWYRQSLGQGLEFLIYFQGNSAPDKSGLPSDRFSAERTGGSVSTLTIQRTQQEDSAVYLCASSFSIYEQYFGPGTRLTVT.

CDR3 residues: CSVGKPATNIQYF. Written as DNA, the CDR3 is TGCAGCGTTGGTAAGCCGGCAACGAACATTCAGTACTTC. The gene calls are TRBV29-1 and TRBJ2-4; D is uncertain. Trimming pared 4 bases from V and 7 bases from J, leaving 14 bases between. CDR1 SQVTM and CDR2 ANQGSEA come from the germline V gene. The CDR3 covers 13 residues.

With respect to this clonotype: One end of the junction varies from germline; a read error may be responsible. V usage is TRBV10-3 and J usage is TRBJ2-6; TRBD1 matches 7 bases. The DNA end is a closer match to TRBJ2-7, so the J assignment may be wrong. This CDR3 comprises 15 residues. Germline V gene sequence: CDR1 ENHRY, CDR2 SYGVKD. Here the CDR3 reads CAIIESRGRVNEQYF. In DNA, the CDR3 is TGTGCCATCATTGAGTCTAGGGGGCGCGTTAACGAGCAGTACTTC.

This clonotype was found a few times. The chain links TRBV5-1 to TRBJ2-7; 7 nucleotides agree with TRBD1. CDR1 is SGHRS, CDR2 YFSETQ, per germline. J was trimmed by 6 bases and V by 5 bases; bases with no gene match: 11. This CDR3 contains 14 residues. The CDR3 region is CASRPDRALSEQYF. CDR3 in DNA: TGCGCCAGCAGGCCCGACAGGGCCCTGAGCGAGCAGTACTTC.

The CDR3 DNA follows: TGTGCCAGCAGTTACGCCAGGGACTACAACAATGAGCAGTTCTTC. Amino acid sequence: CASSYARDYNNEQFF. The V and J genes are TRBV6-5 and TRBJ2-1; TRBD2 aligns across 7 bases. V lost 2 bases and J lost 5; bases outside the gene matches: 6. This CDR3 contains 15 residues. Germline V gene data show CDR1 as MNHEY and CDR2 as SVGAGI.

Only a few counts were recorded for this clonotype. This chain connects TRBV7-3 to TRBJ2-1, with D possibly being TRBD2 (5 bases). Germline V gene lookup returns CDR1 SGHTA and CDR2 FQGTGA. V was trimmed by 2 bases and J by 0 bases, leaving 8 bases between them. The CDR3 runs 15 residues. CDR3: CASSLDYSSYNEQFF. The CDR3, as DNA: TGTGCCAGCAGCTTAGACTACAGCTCCTACAATGAGCAGTTCTTC. Using reference TRBV7-3 and TRBJ2-1 for the parts outside the CDR3, the full variable domain is GAGVSQTPSNKVTEKGKYVELRCDPISGHTALYWYRQSLGQGPEFLIYFQGTGAADDSGLPNDRFFAVRPEGSVSTLKIQRTERGDSAVYLCASSLDYSSYNEQFFGPGTRLTVL.

In its sample, this clonotype was seen a few times. This chain uses TRBV7-6 with TRBJ1-1; D is undetermined. Trimming removed 4 bases at V and 3 bases at J, with 9 bases between. CDR3 length equals 13 residues. Germline V gene sequence: CDR1 SGHVS, CDR2 FNYEAQ. CDR3 nucleotides: TGTGCCAGCAGCTCCGTTGGGGACACTGAAGCTTTCTTT. It yields the protein CASSSVGDTEAFF.

This clonotype has at least ten counts. The V gene is TRBV4-2, the J gene TRBJ1-2, with D possibly being TRBD1 (6 bases). The CDR3 contains 15 residues. Between the trimmed V and J ends, which lost 0 bases and 5 bases, there was a span of 13 bases. CDR1 and CDR2 from the germline V gene are LGHNA and YNFKEQ. The CDR3 loop reads CASSQERGRGYGYTF. Here the CDR3 DNA reads TGTGCCAGCAGCCAAGAAAGAGGGAGGGGGTATGGCTACACCTTC.

V and J are TRBV7-8 and TRBJ2-3; TRBD2 might be the D (7 bases). With the DNA end fitting TRBJ2-7 better, the J assignment may be wrong. Germline lookup yields CDR1 SGHVS and CDR2 FQNEAQ. There are 16 residues in the CDR3. The CDR3 DNA is TGTGCCAGCAGCTTAGGGGGGGGCGGATACGACTACGAGCAGTACTTC. Protein product: CASSLGGGGYDYEQYF.

This clonotype is classed as medium-sized. This rearrangement joins TRBV7-6 to TRBJ2-1; D is unclear. CDR1 SGHVS and CDR2 FNYEAQ come from the germline V gene. Trimming took off 1 base at V and 0 bases at J, with 7 bases between the two ends. The CDR3 covers 15 residues. Here the CDR3 reads CASSLVWSSYNEQFF. The CDR3 DNA reads as TGTGCCAGCAGCTTAGTATGGAGCTCCTACAATGAGCAGTTCTTC.

This clonotype was detected a few times. The gene calls are TRBV2 and TRBJ2-4; D not certain. CDR3 length: 15 amino acids. V lost 6 bases to trimming and J lost 0 bases, with 12 bases between them. Looked up from germline, CDR1 is SNHLY and CDR2 is FYNNEI. CDR3 amino acids: CASSEPYLAKNIQYF. CDR3 sequence (DNA): TGTGCCAGCAGCGAGCCTTATCTAGCCAAAAACATTCAGTACTTC. Full variable domain (rest looked up from reference TRBV2 and TRBJ2-4): EPEVTQTPSHQVTQMGQEVILRCVPISNHLYFYWYRQILGQKVEFLVSFYNNEISEKSEIFDDQFSVERPDGSNFTLKIRSTKLEDSAMYFCASSEPYLAKNIQYFGAGTRLSVL.

The gene calls are TRBV7-6 and TRBJ2-7; D call uncertain. The J call is uncertain, as TRBJ2-1 better fits the DNA end. This CDR3 is 15 amino acids long. Germline V gives CDR1 SGHVS, CDR2 FNYEAQ. For the CDR3, the DNA is TGTGCCAGCAGCTGGCTATCTCACAATTACAATGAGCAGTTCTTC. Amino acids: CASSWLSHNYNEQFF.

Turning to this clonotype: Just one base apart from a much larger clone, this may be a read error. The gene calls are TRBV5-3 and TRBJ2-1; 7 nucleotides match TRBD2. The J call is doubtful: the DNA matches TRBJ2-7 better. TRBV5-3 is annotated as an ORF whose role is uncertain. The CDR3 consists of 15 residues. CDR3 nucleotide sequence: TGTGCCAGCAGCAACTGGGGGGGGTCACCCTACGAGCAGTACGTC. This codes for CASSNWGGSPYEQYV.

The chain is built from TRBV7-9 and TRBJ2-1; D not certain. Trimming took 6 bases from V and 8 from J, leaving 14 bases between them. CDR3 size: 13 residues. The V gene's germline CDR1 is SEHNR and CDR2 FQNEAQ (reference sequence). The CDR3 region has the DNA TGTGCCAGCAGAACCGAAAGCTGGGATGAGCAGTTCTTC. This sequence encodes CASRTESWDEQFF.

This clonotype was recorded a few times. This rearrangement joins TRBV7-8 to TRBJ2-7, with 9 bases fitting TRBD1. CDR3 length: 15 residues. Unmatched junction bases numbered 5, after V lost 5 bases and J lost 0 bases. Germline V CDR1 and CDR2: SGHVS, FQNEAQ. The CDR3 nucleotides are TGTGCCAGCAGCGAAGGACAGGGGCCCTCCTACGAGCAGTACTTC. It is translated as CASSEGQGPSYEQYF.